This T cell receptor (beta chain) was obtained from a study of regulatory T cells in long-lasting Graves disease (dated by TCRdb to the early 2020s). With respect to the entire study: In the newly diagnosed Graves' disease group, patients had been taking antithyroid drugs for less than 3 months. Patients with persistent Graves' disease were compared with patients with newly diagnosed Graves' disease using TCR sequencing and RNA sequencing of peripheral blood. The study was registered as a clinical trial and conducted in China. TCR sequencing covered around 13 persistent and around 20 newly diagnosed Graves' disease patients, 33 samples in total.

The time point label, read with the paper, signifies: newly diagnosed GD, antithyroid drugs for less than 3 months. RNA was extracted from PBMCs in TRIzol for both TCR sequencing and RNA sequencing. Graves' disease was diagnosed according to American Thyroid Association guidelines. Recruitment of patients was carried out at an endocrinology department in Xi'an, China. Each patient gave approximately 8.8 milliliters of peripheral blood, collected in an EDTA anticoagulant tube. Ficoll Paque Plus density gradient separation was used to isolate PBMCs, and no further T cell sorting was performed. An Agilent 2100 Bioanalyzer and agarose gel were used to check RNA quality, and a NanoDrop 2000 was used to measure RNA concentration. The junction shows trimming of 0 bases on V and 5 bases on J, and the gene matches do not reach 5 bases of it. CDR1 and CDR2, looked up from the germline V gene, are SGDLS and YYNGEE. The CDR3 goes from the cysteine to the phenylalanine over 16 residues. The only DNA kept is the CDR3, 48 bases in frame from the first base.

Receptor amplification or capture employed multiplex PCR. The instrument given in TCRdb is Illumina HiSeq 4000. CDR3 regions were amplified by Arm-PCR with iRepertoire HTBI primers to construct TCR beta libraries. Before sequencing, the PCR products underwent gel purification. The paper's data handling went like this. Across samples, 55 to 80 TRBV and 15 or so TRBJ segments were identified and used for gene usage analysis of CDR3 amino acid clonotypes. Filtered high-quality paired reads were merged into contigs using COPE and FqMerger. BLAST was used to align contigs to IMGT TRBV, TRBD and TRBJ reference genes, with CDR3 defined following IMGT. Clonotypes above 0.1% frequency were classified as highly expanded clones. Shannon entropy was used to measure repertoire diversity, and the Gini coefficient was used to measure V-J evenness. Clonotypes shared by more than one individual were considered public. TCRdb ran its own pipeline on the public reads, namely fastp trimming at Q25 and MiXCR clone calling, and kept in-frame beta chains. Under each unique CDR3 protein, matching rows form one entry showing the most common genes and DNA. TCRdb's processing, not the study's, gives the V and J calls here. Recorded for this sample are 350,000 to 400,000 distinct CDR3 sequences; about 16% of them occurred a single time. Over 20% of the sample is taken by the ten largest.

Results the study describes overall, beyond this receptor: Only the TCR beta chain was sequenced and analyzed. Persistent Graves' disease patients showed lower TCR Shannon entropy and fewer highly expanded clones than newly diagnosed patients, suggesting clonal expansion. A larger number of public clonotypes was shared among persistent patients (fewer than 3,000) than among newly diagnosed patients (roughly 980). Because the primary lesion, thyroid tissue, could not be accessed, the study looked at peripheral blood alone. The authors acknowledged the small sample size as a limitation that may reduce accuracy. TRBV28, TRBJ1-2 and TRBJ2-5 were preferentially used in persistent disease, while TRBV20-1 and TRBJ2-1 were favored in newly diagnosed disease.

A word on this clonotype: Its target antigen remains unknown. No per-base quality is available; no much larger clone lies one base away.

This sample also belongs to another study, concerning T cells in Graves' hyperthyroidism and ophthalmopathy. As noted in the second study: A patient counted as having stable Graves' hyperthyroidism if no progression to ophthalmopathy occurred over 18 months of follow-up. Hyperthyroidism patients were newly diagnosed, with disease duration under 2 months, and aged 18 to 65 years. Any patient with an uncontrolled infection, another autoimmune disease, pregnancy or lactation was excluded. Diagnoses relied on clinical symptoms, serum thyroxine and TRAb, thyroid ultrasound and orbital computed tomography. The TCR CDR3 was subjected to a first round of RT-PCR using the HTBI primer set and the Qiagen OneStep RT-PCR kit. Most expanded thyroid clonotypes (frequency above 0.001) were also found in blood, which suggests that blood repertoires may mirror thyroid immune responses. Ophthalmopathy was separated from stable hyperthyroidism by a 13 V-J signature model, with just over 85% sensitivity and about 84% specificity obtained in cross-validation and 80%/75% obtained in testing. During validation, the model predicted progression to ophthalmopathy a median of roughly 7.1 months ahead of onset, with just under 71% sensitivity and under 85% specificity. A discovery cohort of about a hundred patients, about 40 with Graves' ophthalmopathy and over 55 with stable Graves' hyperthyroidism, was used to find distinguishing TCR V-J signatures. Prospective prediction of ophthalmopathy was tested in an independent validation cohort of fewer than 20 hyperthyroidism patients and 15 to 17 patients who later progressed to ophthalmopathy. The 100 or so discovery patients were randomly split 7:3 into training and test sets. In addition, the study compared T-cell repertoires in thyroid tissue and in blood from several Graves' hyperthyroidism patients. Once sampling was done, hyperthyroidism patients were given methimazole at a starting dose of 30 mg daily, whereas ophthalmopathy patients were given high-dose intravenous methylprednisolone. Libraries were constructed in a second round of multiplex PCR, after which size selection and purification were performed. Paired-end sequencing of the libraries was performed with 100 bp reads on an Illumina HiSeq2000. SOAPnuke was used to process the raw data, removing reads that contained adapters or uncalled bases, had a mean Phred below 15, or lacked an exact match to the constant primer or identifier. COPE v1.2.5 was used to merge high-quality paired reads, and clonotypes were defined as unique nucleotide sequences. MiTCR v1.1 was used to align the clonotypes against IMGT TRBV, TRBD and TRBJ reference segments. The analysis was restricted to V-J combinations with a frequency above 0.0001, which together covered 99% to 99.2% of the repertoires. The TCS score was defined as F50 (clonal expansion) divided by E x V (chaos), with BLOSUM62-based TCRdist calculated between CDR3 peptides within each V-J. Welch's t-statistics and random forest reduced around 510 V-J features to roughly 13, which were used in a naive Bayes classifier (R e1071). Sample size was not statistically predetermined, and blinding of investigators to group allocation was not performed. The paper reports TCR Vbeta CDR3 sequencing of approximately 130 peripheral blood samples: approximately 43 ophthalmopathy, 75 to 80 hyperthyroidism and roughly 17 progressor patients.

The rearranged chain carries TRBV9 and TRBJ1-4, and 9 bases in between align with TRBD1. This sequence was found in a woman in her late teens or twenties with Graves disease. Donor details come from another sample of the same person, matched by shared clones. The material was peripheral blood mononuclear cells (PBMCs), obtained at new diagnosis, from a patient treated with antithyroid drugs. The nucleotide sequence is given as TGTGCCAGCAGCGTAGCCCCGGGACAGGGAAATGAAAAACTGTTTTTT. This yields the protein CASSVAPGQGNEKLFF.